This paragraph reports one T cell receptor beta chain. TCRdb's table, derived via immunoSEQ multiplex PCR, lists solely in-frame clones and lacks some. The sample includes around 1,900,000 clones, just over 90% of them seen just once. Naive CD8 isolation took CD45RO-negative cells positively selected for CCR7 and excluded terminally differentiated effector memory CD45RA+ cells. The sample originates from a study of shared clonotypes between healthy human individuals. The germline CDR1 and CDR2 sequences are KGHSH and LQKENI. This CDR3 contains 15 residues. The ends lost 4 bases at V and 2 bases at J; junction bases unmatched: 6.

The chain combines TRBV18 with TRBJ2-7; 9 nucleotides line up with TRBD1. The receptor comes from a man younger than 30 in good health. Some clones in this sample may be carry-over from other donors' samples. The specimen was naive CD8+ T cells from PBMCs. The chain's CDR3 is CASSLSTGGPYEQYF. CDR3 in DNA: TGTGCCAGCTCACTTTCGACAGGGGGTCCCTACGAGCAGTACTTC.